This record concerns one TCR beta chain sequence. Its antigen is unknown. The sample belongs to a study of CD8 T cells in ankylosing spondylitis. TCRdb independently ran MiXCR on the 5' RACE reads; one entry per CDR3 protein. The sample holds approximately 340,000 distinct CDR3 sequences, roughly 14% seen once. The J segment lost 6 bases and the V segment lost 4 bases, leaving 5 bases of the junction unmatched. CDR3 size: 13 residues. Germline assignment: CDR1 SGHDN and CDR2 FVKESK. General observations from the study: Previous work reported some of these motif variants in the synovial fluid and blood of reactive arthritis.

The sequenced sample consisted of blood, either unsorted or a sorted T cell fraction (not recorded which). The J gene is TRBJ2-7, the V gene TRBV14, with 8 bases matching TRBD1. The receptor comes from a male donor with ankylosing spondylitis or in good health (not recorded which). The CDR3 DNA follows: TGTGCCAGCAGCCCAGACAGGGGACGCGAGCAGTACTTC. As protein: CASSPDRGREQYF.